The 7 T cell receptor beta chains given below trace back to one sample, sequenced in a study of T cells in women clearing cervical HPV infection. Generated by immunoSEQ multiplex PCR, the TCRdb table keeps only in-frame clones and is missing some. The sample includes approximately 35,000 clones. Specimen: blood buffy coat. The receptors were gathered from a woman between 18 and 75 years old with a cervical HPV16 infection that either progressed to CIN3+ or cleared (not recorded which).

A word on this clone: The read halts 3 residues ahead of the CDR3 end, with the missing end drawn from the germline J gene. J is TRBJ1-2 and V is TRBV7-9, with a possible D match to TRBD1 (5 bases). The CDR3 runs to 14 residues. Germline values: CDR1 SEHNR, CDR2 FQNEAQ (reference sequence). The sequenced part of the CDR3 DNA is TGTGCCAGCAGCTCCGGGGACTTCCATGGGAAC. Translating it yields CASSSGDFHGN. The full CDR3 is CASSSGDFHGNYTF.

A remark on this clone: The read falls 3 residues short of the CDR3 end, and the missing part is taken from the germline J gene. The chain uses TRBV20-1 and TRBJ2-2; 9 nucleotides line up with TRBD1. CDR1 is DFQATT, CDR2 SNEGSKA, per germline (reference sequence). The CDR3 length is 17 residues. The part of the CDR3 DNA that was read is TGCAGTGCTGGGGTAGGGACAGGGAACTCTGGGGCCAACGTG. Residues: CSAGVGTGNSGANV. The entire CDR3 protein reads CSAGVGTGNSGANVLFF.

Concerning this clone: Read sequence stops 3 residues before the CDR3 end, and the germline J gene provides the missing end. The chain employs TRBV5-4 and TRBJ1-2; TRBD1 might be the D (6 bases). This CDR3 region has 16 residues. The germline CDR1 and CDR2 sequences are SGHNT and YYREEE (reference sequence). CDR3 DNA (partial): TGTGCCAGCAGCTTGGCCAACAACTTCAGGGGTGGAGGC. This translates into CASSLANNFRGGG. The whole CDR3 is CASSLANNFRGGGYTF.

Details on this clone: Read data end 3 residues before the CDR3 end; the end is taken from the germline J gene. This chain joins TRBV2 and TRBJ2-1; TRBD2 matches 8 bases. The germline V gene has CDR1 SNHLY and CDR2 FYNNEI. The CDR3 runs to 15 residues. After removal of 4 bases from V and 2 bases from J, the junction contained 4 bases not matched to a gene. CDR3 bases read: TGTGCCAGCAGTGCGGGGCGGGGGGCCTACAATGAG. This codes for CASSAGRGAYNE. The entire CDR3 is CASSAGRGAYNEQFF.

Points on this clone: The read halts 3 residues ahead of the CDR3 end, with the missing end drawn from the germline J gene. The chain couples TRBV4-2 to TRBJ2-2, with unresolved D. This CDR3 spans 13 amino acids. Germline-derived CDR1 and CDR2 are LGHNA and YNFKEQ. Trimming stripped 7 bases from V and 9 bases from J, with 15 bases between. CDR3 bases read: TGTGCCAGCACTCGGAAGGGTACCCGGGAG. As protein: CASTRKGTRE. The whole CDR3 sequence reads CASTRKGTRELFF.

Comment on this clone: The CDR3 goes on 3 residues after the read ends, and that part is filled in from the germline J gene. J is TRBJ1-5 and V is TRBV7-2; D remains ambiguous. CDR1 is SGHTA, CDR2 FQGNSA, per germline. Trimming pared 2 bases from V and 5 bases from J, leaving 10 bases between. This CDR3 contains 14 residues. CDR3 region: CASSLLTYDQPQHF. The DNA read from the CDR3 is TGTGCCAGCAGCTTACTAACTTACGATCAGCCC.

About this clone: Read sequence stops 3 residues before the CDR3 end, and the germline J gene provides the missing end. The same CDR3 can be traced to other DNA sequences in this sample. The chain links TRBV18 to TRBJ1-3; D is uncertain. This CDR3 has 18 residues. V lost 2 bases to trimming and J lost 0 bases, with 17 bases between them. In germline, CDR1 is KGHSH, CDR2 LQKENI. The CDR3 sequence is CASSPSNAVPSSGNTIYF. The CDR3 DNA, read in part, is TGTGCCAGCTCACCATCAAACGCGGTACCGAGCTCTGGAAACACC.